This T cell receptor (beta chain) was captured in a study of OX40 agonist ivuxolimab in advanced cancers. At the level of the study: Patient treatment consisted of intravenous ivuxolimab administration every 2 weeks at 0.01 to 10 mg/kg.

Sampled blood was obtained at baseline, cycle 4 day 1, and cycle 7 day 1. This clone was observed a few times. Its antigen is not known. Per the germline V gene, CDR1 is MDHEN and CDR2 is SYDVKM. Trimming cost V 3 bases and J 0 bases, with 9 bases left between them. This CDR3 has 15 residues. General study points: Among the least clonally expanded were partial responders at 0.1-3.0 mg/kg.

Data came from immunoSEQ multiplex PCR; TCRdb stores just in-frame clones and leaves some out. Of 50,000 to 80,000 clones in the sample, roughly nine tenths are singletons; the top ten hold less than 6%. The material sequenced was CD4+ or CD8+ T cells sorted from blood, taken in a trial of the OX40 agonist ivuxolimab. The TCR sequence derives from an adult with an advanced solid tumor such as melanoma, head and neck, liver or kidney cancer. This rearrangement joins TRBV28 to TRBJ1-5, with D uncertain. CDR3 nucleotide sequence: TGTGCCAGCAGTTTTCCGGGATATAGCAATCAGCCCCAGCATTTT. Its translation: CASSFPGYSNQPQHF.